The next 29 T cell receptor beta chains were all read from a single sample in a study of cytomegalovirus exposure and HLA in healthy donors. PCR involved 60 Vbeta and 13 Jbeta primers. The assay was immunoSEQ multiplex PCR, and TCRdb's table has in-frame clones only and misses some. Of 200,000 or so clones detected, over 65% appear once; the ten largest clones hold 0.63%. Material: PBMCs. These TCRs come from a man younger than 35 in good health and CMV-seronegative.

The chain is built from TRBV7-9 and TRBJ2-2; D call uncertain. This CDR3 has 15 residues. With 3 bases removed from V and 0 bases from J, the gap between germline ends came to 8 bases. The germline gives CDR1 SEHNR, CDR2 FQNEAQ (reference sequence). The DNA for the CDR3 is TGTGCCAGCAGCTTGGGCACTCCGAACACCGGGGAGCTGTTTTTT. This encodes CASSLGTPNTGELFF.

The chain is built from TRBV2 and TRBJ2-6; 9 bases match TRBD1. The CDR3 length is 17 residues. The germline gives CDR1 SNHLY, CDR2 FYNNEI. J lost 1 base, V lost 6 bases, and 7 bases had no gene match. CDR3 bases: TGTGCCAGCAGCGGAGGACAGGGGACTTCTGGGGCCAACGTCCTGACTTTC. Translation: CASSGGQGTSGANVLTF.

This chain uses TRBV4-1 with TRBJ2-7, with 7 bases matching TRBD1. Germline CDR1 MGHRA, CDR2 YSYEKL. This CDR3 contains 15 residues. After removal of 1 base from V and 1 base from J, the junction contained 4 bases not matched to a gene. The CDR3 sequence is CASSQVYRGSYEQYF. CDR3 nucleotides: TGCGCCAGCAGCCAAGTATACAGGGGATCCTACGAGCAGTACTTC.

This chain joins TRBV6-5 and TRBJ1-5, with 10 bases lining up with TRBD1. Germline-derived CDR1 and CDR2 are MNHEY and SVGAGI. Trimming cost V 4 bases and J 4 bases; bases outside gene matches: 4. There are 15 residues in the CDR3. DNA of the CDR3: TGTGCCAGCAGTTCCCCGGGACAGGGGAATCAGCCCCAGCATTTT. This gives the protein CASSSPGQGNQPQHF.

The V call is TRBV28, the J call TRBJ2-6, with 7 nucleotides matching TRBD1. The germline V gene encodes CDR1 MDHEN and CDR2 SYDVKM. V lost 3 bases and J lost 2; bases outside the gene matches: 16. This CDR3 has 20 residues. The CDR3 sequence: CASSFNRRSAGGAGANVLTF. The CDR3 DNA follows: TGTGCCAGCAGTTTTAATCGGCGGTCGGCAGGGGGAGCTGGGGCCAACGTCCTGACTTTC.

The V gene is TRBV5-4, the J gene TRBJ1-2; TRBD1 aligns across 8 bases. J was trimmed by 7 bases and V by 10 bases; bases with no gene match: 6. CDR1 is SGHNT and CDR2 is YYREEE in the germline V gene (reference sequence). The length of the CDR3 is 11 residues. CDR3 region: CACTGGGGYTF. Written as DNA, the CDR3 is TGTGCCTGTACAGGGGGGGGTGGCTACACCTTC.

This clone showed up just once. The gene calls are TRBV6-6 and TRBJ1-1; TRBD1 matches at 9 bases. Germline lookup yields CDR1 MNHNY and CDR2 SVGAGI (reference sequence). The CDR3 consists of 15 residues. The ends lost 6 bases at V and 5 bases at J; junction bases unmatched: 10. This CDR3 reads CASRTLGQGRTEAFF. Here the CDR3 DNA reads TGTGCCAGCAGGACCCTGGGACAGGGAAGGACTGAAGCTTTCTTT.

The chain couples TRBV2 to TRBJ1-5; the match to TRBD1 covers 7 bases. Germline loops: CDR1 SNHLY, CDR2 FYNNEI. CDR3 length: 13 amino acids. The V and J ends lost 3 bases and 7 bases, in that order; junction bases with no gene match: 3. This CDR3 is CASSDEGAQPQHF. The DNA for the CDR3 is TGTGCCAGCAGTGATGAGGGGGCCCAGCCCCAGCATTTT. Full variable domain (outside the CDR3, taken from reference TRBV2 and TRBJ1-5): EPEVTQTPSHQVTQMGQEVILRCVPISNHLYFYWYRQILGQKVEFLVSFYNNEISEKSEIFDDQFSVERPDGSNFTLKIRSTKLEDSAMYFCASSDEGAQPQHFGDGTRLSIL.

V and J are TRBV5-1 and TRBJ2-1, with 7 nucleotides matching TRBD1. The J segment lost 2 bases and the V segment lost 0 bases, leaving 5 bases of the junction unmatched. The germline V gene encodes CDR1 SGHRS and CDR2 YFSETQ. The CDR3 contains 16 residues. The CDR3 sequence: CASSLGDRDTYNEQFF. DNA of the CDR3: TGCGCCAGCAGCTTGGGGGACAGAGATACCTACAATGAGCAGTTCTTC.

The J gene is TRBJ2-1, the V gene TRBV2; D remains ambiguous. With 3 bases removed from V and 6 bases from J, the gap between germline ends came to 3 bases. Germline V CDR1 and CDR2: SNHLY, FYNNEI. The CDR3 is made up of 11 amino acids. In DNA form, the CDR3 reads TGTGCCAGCAGTGATATCAATGAGCAGTTCTTC. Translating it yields CASSDINEQFF.

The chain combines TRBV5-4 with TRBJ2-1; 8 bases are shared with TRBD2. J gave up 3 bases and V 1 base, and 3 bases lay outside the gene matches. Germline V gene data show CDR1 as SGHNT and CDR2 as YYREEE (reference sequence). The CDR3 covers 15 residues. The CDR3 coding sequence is TGTGCCAGCAGCTTGAGGGCGGGGGGCTACAATGAGCAGTTCTTC. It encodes CASSLRAGGYNEQFF.

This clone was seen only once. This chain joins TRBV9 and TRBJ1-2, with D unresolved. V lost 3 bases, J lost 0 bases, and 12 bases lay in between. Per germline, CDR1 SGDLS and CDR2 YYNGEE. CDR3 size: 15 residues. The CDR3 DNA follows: TGTGCCAGCAGCGGGTCCATTCGAGCTAACTATGGCTACACCTTC. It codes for CASSGSIRANYGYTF.

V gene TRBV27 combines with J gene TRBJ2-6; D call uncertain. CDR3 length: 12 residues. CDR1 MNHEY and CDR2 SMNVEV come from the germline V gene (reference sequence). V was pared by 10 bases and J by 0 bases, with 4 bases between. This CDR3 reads CATHSGANVLTF. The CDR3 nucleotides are TGTGCCACCCACTCTGGGGCCAACGTCCTGACTTTC. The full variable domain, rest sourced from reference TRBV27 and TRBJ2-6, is EAQVTQNPRYLITVTGKKLTVTCSQNMNHEYMSWYRQDPGLGLRQIYYSMNVEVTDKGDVPEGYKVSRKEKRNFPLILESPSPNQTSLYFCATHSGANVLTFGAGSRLTVL.

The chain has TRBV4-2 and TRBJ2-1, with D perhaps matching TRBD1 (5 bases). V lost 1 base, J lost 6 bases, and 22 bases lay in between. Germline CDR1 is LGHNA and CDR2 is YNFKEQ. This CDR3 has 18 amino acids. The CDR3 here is CASSQVIQVSGSLNEQFF. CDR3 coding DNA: TGTGCCAGCAGCCAAGTAATTCAGGTTTCAGGGTCACTCAATGAGCAGTTCTTC.

As DNA, the CDR3 is TGTGCCAGCAGCAAAGACTCCTACGAGCAGTACTTC. Amino acids: CASSKDSYEQYF. The chain couples TRBV27 to TRBJ2-5, with D unclear. The DNA end favors TRBJ2-7, so the J call may be wrong. The CDR3 loop spans 12 amino acids. Germline assignment: CDR1 MNHEY and CDR2 SMNVEV (reference sequence).

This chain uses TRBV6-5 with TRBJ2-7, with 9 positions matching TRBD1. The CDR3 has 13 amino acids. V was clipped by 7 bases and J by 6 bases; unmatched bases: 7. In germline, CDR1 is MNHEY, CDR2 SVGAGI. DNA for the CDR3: TGTGCCAGCAACCGGGACAGGGTATCCGAGCAGTACTTC. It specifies CASNRDRVSEQYF.

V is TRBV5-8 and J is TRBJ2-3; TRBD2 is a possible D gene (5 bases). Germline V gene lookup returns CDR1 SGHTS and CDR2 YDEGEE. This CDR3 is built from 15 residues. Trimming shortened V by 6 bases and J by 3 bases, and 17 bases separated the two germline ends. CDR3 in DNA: TGTGCCAGCACCACGGGGTTAGTTAGAACAGATACGCAGTATTTT. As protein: CASTTGLVRTDTQYF.

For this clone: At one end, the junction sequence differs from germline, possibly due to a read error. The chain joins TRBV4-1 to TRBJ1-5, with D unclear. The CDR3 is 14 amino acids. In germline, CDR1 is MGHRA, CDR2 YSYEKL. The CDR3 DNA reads TGTGCCAGCAGCCAAGTGCCGTACGGTCAGCCCCAGCATTTT. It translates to CASSQVPYGQPQHF.

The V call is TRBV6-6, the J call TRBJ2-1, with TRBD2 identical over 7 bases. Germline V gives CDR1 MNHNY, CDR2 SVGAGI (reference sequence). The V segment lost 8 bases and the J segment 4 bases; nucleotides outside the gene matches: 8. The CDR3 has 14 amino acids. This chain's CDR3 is CASGTTILYNEQFF. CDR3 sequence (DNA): TGTGCCAGCGGGACTACTATATTGTACAATGAGCAGTTCTTC.

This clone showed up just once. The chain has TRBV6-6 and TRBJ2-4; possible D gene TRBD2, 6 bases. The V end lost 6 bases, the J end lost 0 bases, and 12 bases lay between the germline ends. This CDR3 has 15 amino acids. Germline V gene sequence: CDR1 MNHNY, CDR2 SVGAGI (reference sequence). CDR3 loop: CASSDPGGAKNIQYF. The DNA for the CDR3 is TGTGCCAGCAGCGACCCCGGGGGAGCCAAAAACATTCAGTACTTC.

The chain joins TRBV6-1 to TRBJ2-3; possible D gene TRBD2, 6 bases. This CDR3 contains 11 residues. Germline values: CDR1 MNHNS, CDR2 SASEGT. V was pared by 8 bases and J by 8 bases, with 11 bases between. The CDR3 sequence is CASWEEVTQYF. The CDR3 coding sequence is TGTGCCAGCTGGGAGGAGGTTACGCAGTATTTT.

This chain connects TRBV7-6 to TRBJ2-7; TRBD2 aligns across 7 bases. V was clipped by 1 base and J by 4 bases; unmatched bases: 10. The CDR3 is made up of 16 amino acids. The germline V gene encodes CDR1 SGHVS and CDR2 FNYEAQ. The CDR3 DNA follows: TGTGCCAGCAGCTTAGTATCGGGACTATCGAAATACGAGCAGTACTTC. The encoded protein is CASSLVSGLSKYEQYF.

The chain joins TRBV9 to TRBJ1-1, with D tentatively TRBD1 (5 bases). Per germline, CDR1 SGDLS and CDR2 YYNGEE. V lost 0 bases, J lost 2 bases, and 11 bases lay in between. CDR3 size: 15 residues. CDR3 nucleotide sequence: TGTGCCAGCAGCGTAGTGACGGGGGAAAACACTGAAGCTTTCTTT. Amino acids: CASSVVTGENTEAFF.

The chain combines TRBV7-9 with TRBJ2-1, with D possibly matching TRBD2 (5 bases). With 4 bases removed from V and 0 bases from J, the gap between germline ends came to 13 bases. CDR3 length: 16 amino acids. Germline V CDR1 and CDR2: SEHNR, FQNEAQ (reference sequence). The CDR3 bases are TGTGCCAGCAGCTCCCGGAGAGCGGTCTCCTACAATGAGCAGTTCTTC. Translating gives CASSSRRAVSYNEQFF.

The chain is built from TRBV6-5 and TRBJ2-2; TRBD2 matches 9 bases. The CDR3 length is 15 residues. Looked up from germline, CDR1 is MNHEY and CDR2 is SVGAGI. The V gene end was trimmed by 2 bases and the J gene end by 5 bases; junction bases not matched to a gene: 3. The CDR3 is CASSYGLAGTGELFF. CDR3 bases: TGTGCCAGCAGTTACGGGCTAGCGGGAACCGGGGAGCTGTTTTTT.

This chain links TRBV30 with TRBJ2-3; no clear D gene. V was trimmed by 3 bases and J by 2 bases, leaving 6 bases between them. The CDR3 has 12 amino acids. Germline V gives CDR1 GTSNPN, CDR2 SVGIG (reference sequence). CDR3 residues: CAWSLLTDTQYF. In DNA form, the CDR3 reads TGTGCCTGGAGCCTACTCACAGATACGCAGTATTTT.

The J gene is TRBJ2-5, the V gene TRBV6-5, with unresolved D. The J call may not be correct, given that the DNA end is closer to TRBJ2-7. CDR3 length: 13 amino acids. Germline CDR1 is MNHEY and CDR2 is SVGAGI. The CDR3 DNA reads TGTGCCAGCAGGCGCTCTGAGGTCTACGAGCAGTACTTC. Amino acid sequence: CASRRSEVYEQYF.

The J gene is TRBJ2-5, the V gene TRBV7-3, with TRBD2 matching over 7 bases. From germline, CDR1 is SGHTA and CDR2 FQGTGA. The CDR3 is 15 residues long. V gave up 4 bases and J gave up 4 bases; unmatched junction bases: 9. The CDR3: CASSSPLAGVETQYF. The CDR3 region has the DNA TGTGCCAGCAGCTCCCCTCTGGCGGGAGTAGAGACCCAGTACTTC.

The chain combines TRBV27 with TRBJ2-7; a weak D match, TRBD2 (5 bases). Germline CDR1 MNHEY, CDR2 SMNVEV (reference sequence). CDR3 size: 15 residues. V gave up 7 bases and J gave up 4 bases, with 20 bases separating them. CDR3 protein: CASTGVRPGIYEQYF. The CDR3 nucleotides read TGTGCCAGCACCGGAGTGAGGCCGGGGATATACGAGCAGTACTTC.